The present T cell receptor beta chain was sequenced within a study of OX40 agonist ivuxolimab in advanced cancers. The wider study: Patients were given ivuxolimab, an antibody that agonizes OX40 (CD134). Every 2 weeks, ivuxolimab was infused into the patients intravenously at between 0.01 and 10 mg/kg.

Generated by immunoSEQ multiplex PCR, the TCRdb table keeps only in-frame clones and is missing some. The data contain approximately 49,000 clones, 83% of them seen just once; the ten biggest clones take up about 1%. Germline values: CDR1 LNHDA, CDR2 SQIVND (reference sequence). V lost 10 bases and J lost 4, with 17 bases in between. The CDR3 runs 14 residues. The sample was CD4+ or CD8+ T cells sorted from blood, taken in a trial of the OX40 agonist ivuxolimab. The chain carries TRBV19 and TRBJ1-3; D possibly corresponds to TRBD1 (5 bases). The receptor was derived from an adult with an advanced solid tumor such as melanoma, head and neck, liver or kidney cancer. As DNA, the CDR3 is TGTGCCACCACAAGGGGAGTCTACGGAAACACCATATATTTT. It is translated as CATTRGVYGNTIYF.